These 3 T cell receptor beta chains came from one sample sequenced in a study of response to subunit inactivated influenza vaccine. Using its own MiXCR run on the RT-PCR reads, TCRdb lists one record per CDR3 protein. Altogether 540,000 or so distinct CDR3 sequences are present, 10% to 15% being singletons, with the ten largest covering approximately 14%. The source material was PBMCs from blood, sampled more than 35 days after vaccination. These receptors were obtained from a man aged 50-59 years who received an inactivated influenza vaccine.

The CDR3 nucleotides are TGTGCCAGCAGCTGGGAGGGCGGGCTTACCTACGAGCAGTACTTC. Translation: CASSWEGGLTYEQYF. The V gene is TRBV7-2, the J gene TRBJ2-7; 7 nucleotides agree with TRBD2. The CDR3 is 15 residues long. Germline CDR1 reads SGHTA; CDR2 reads FQGNSA. Trimming at V came to 4 bases and at J to 2 bases, leaving 8 bases not matched to a gene.

This clonotype has at least ten counts. The chain uses TRBV12-3 or TRBV12-4 and TRBJ2-6; D unclear. With 3 bases removed from V and 1 base from J, the gap between germline ends came to 7 bases. The CDR3 is 15 residues long. CDR3 amino acids: CASSFLISGANVLTF. The CDR3 nucleotides are TGTGCCAGCAGTTTCTTGATTTCTGGGGCCAACGTCCTGACTTTC.

This rearrangement joins TRBV28 to TRBJ1-5; weak D call: TRBD1 (5 bases). Germline V CDR1 and CDR2: MDHEN, SYDVKM. This CDR3 is 14 amino acids long. V shed 5 bases and J shed 11 bases, with 19 bases lying between them. The CDR3 protein is CASSNDGPGLSQHF. The CDR3 DNA sequence: TGTGCCAGCAGTAACGACGGCCCAGGGTTGTCCCAGCATTTT.